Listed below are T cell receptor beta chains from one sample, sequenced in a study of CD8+ T cells in alopecia areata. Here immunoSEQ multiplex PCR was the method, and the copy in TCRdb shows in-frame clones only, minus some. The sample has under 250,000 clones; more than 50% are singletons. The sequenced sample consisted of CD8+ T cells sorted from blood. These receptors all come from a human donor in good health. Each CDR3 is given with its conserved first and last residue. A D gene is named only where the DNA matches it firmly. The size of a clone is reported for some rows only, either as once, few or many, or as a class for expanded clones.

once | TRBJ1-1 | TRBD1 | TRBV4-1 | TGCGCCAGCAGCCAAGAGACAGGGCGGACTGAAGCTTTCTTT | CASSQETGRTEAFF
. | TRBJ2-5 | . | TRBV5-4 | TGTGCCAGCAGTCTACGAGGGGGTGGACAAGAGACCCAGTACTTC | CASSLRGGGQETQYF
. | TRBJ2-1 | TRBD2 | TRBV5-6 | TGTGCCAGCAGTAGCGGGGGCCTGCAGTTCTTC | CASSSGGLQFF
. | TRBJ1-1 | . | TRBV15 | TGTGCCACCAGCAGAGACCACAACACTGAAGCTTTCTTT | CATSRDHNTEAFF
. | TRBJ2-7 | . | TRBV2 | TGTGCCAGTAGACAGTACTACGAGCAGTACTTC | CASRQYYEQYF
. | TRBJ2-7 | . | TRBV2 | TGTGCCAGCAGGGTTGCGGGCCCAGAGAACGAGCAGTACTTC | CASRVAGPENEQYF
. | TRBJ1-2 | TRBD1 | TRBV7-9 | TGTGCCAGCAGCTCCAGGGGGCTAAATGGCTACACCTTC | CASSSRGLNGYTF
. | TRBJ2-5 | TRBD1 | TRBV4-1 | TGCGCCAGCAGCGCAGCAGGGGGAAAGACCCAGTACTTC | CASSAAGGKTQYF
few | TRBJ1-2 | . | TRBV28 | TGTGCCAGCAGTCCCACACCAAGGACAGCTAACTATGGCTACACCTTC | CASSPTPRTANYGYTF
few | TRBJ1-2 | TRBD1 | TRBV29-1 | TGCAGCGCCCCCGGGACAGTCTATGGCTACACCTTC | CSAPGTVYGYTF
. | TRBJ2-4 | TRBD1 | TRBV4-1 | TGCGCCAGCAGCCATCAGGGGGACATTCAGTACTTC | CASSHQGDIQYF
few | TRBJ1-4 | TRBD1 | TRBV29-1 | TGCAGCGTTGTCGGGACAGGGGGTGAAAAACTGTTTTTT | CSVVGTGGEKLFF
. | TRBJ1-5 | TRBD1 | TRBV27 | TGTGCCAGCAAGTTGACAGGGGGAGGGTCAATCAGCCCCGAGCATTTT | CASKLTGGGSISPEHF
. | TRBJ1-1 | . | TRBV4-1 | TGCGCCAGCAGCCAAGATCGGCAGCGTGAGGCTTTCTTT | CASSQDRQREAFF
once | TRBJ2-2 | TRBD1 | TRBV2 | TGTGCCAGCAGAAGACCCGGACAGGGGAAGACCGGGGAGCTGTTTTTT | CASRRPGQGKTGELFF
few | TRBJ2-2 | . | TRBV5-6 | TGTGCCAGCAGCCTCGGCGGTTCCGGGGAGCTGTTTTTT | CASSLGGSGELFF
once | TRBJ1-4 | TRBD1 | TRBV27 | TGTGCCAGCACCCACCTGACAGGGAGCGAAAAACTGTTTTTT | CASTHLTGSEKLFF
once | TRBJ1-2 | . | TRBV6-5 | TGTGCCAGCAGTTACTCGGAGGGAGCATATGGCTACACCTTC | CASSYSEGAYGYTF
. | TRBJ2-2 | . | TRBV4-1 | TGCGCCAGCAGTTTGAAGCATTCGAACACCGGGGAGCTGTTTTTT | CASSLKHSNTGELFF
. | TRBJ2-3 | . | TRBV19 | TGTGCCAGTAGTATAGATCATCAGGTCCTGAGCACAGATACGCAGTATTTT | CASSIDHQVLSTDTQYF
. | TRBJ1-2 | . | TRBV7-6 | TGTGCCAGCAGCTTAGCGCCGGGAACTAACTATGGCTACACCTTC | CASSLAPGTNYGYTF
once | TRBJ1-4 | . | TRBV5-1 | TGCGCCAGCAGCTATTTCACAGGGAAACTCGATGAAAAACTGTTTTTT | CASSYFTGKLDEKLFF
. | TRBJ2-5 | TRBD2 | TRBV15 | TGTGCCACCGGGACTAGCGAAGGAGAGACCCAGTACTTC | CATGTSEGETQYF
. | TRBJ2-1 | . | TRBV21-1 | TGTGCCAGCAGCAAAGAAGGCGGGGGGGCCGATGAGCAGTTCTTC | CASSKEGGGADEQFF
few | TRBJ2-1 | . | TRBV29-1 | TGCAGCGCGGGGCGAGGCTACAATGAGCAGTTCTTC | CSAGRGYNEQFF
. | TRBJ2-7 | . | TRBV6-1 | TGTGCCAGCGGGCCGACAGGACCAACCTACGAGCAGTACTTC | CASGPTGPTYEQYF
. | TRBJ2-7 | . | TRBV11-2 | TGTGCCAGCAGCCTAGTCTCCTACGAGCAGTACTTC | CASSLVSYEQYF
few | TRBJ2-5 | . | TRBV6-5 | TGTGCCAGCAGTTACTCCCAAGTAGGGGAAGAGACCCAGTACTTC | CASSYSQVGEETQYF
. | TRBJ1-1 | . | TRBV7-6 | TGTGCCAGCAGCTTAAGTGGGGGCAACACTGAAGCTTTCTTT | CASSLSGGNTEAFF
. | TRBJ1-4 | . | TRBV4-1 | TGCGCCAGCAGCCAAAGCCGGGGGGCAACTAATGAAAAACTGTTTTTT | CASSQSRGATNEKLFF